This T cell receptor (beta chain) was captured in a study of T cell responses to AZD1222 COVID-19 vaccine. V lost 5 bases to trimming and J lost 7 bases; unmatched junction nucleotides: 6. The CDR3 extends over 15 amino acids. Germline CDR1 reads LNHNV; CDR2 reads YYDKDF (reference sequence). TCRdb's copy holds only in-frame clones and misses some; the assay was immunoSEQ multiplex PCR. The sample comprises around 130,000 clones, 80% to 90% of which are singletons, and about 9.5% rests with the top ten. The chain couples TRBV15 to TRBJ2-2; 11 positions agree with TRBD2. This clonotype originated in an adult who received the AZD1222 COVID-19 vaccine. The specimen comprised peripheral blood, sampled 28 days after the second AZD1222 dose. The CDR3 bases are TGTGCCACCAGCTTACGGACTAGCGGGCACGGGGAGCTGTTTTTT. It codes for CATSLRTSGHGELFF.